The rows below give T cell receptor beta chains drawn from one sample of a study of low-dose radiotherapy and immunotherapy resistance in tumors. TCRdb recomputed calls from the reads with MiXCR, one row per CDR3 protein. The data contain around 100,000 distinct CDR3 sequences, about 20% of them singletons. Sequencing used PBMCs, obtained after low-dose radiotherapy plus immunotherapy. These receptors originate from a male donor with prostate cancer. CDR3s include the opening cysteine and the closing phenylalanine or tryptophan. Fields, in order: V gene, clone size, D gene, J gene, CDR3 protein, CDR3 DNA. A D gene is named only where the DNA matches it firmly. Expanded clones get a size class; other rows say once, few or many, or leave the size out.

>TRBV20-1|many|TRBD2|TRBJ2-2
CSARDSASGGAGELFF
TGCAGTGCTAGAGATAGTGCTAGCGGGGGGGCCGGGGAGCTGTTTTTT
>TRBV29-1|many|NA|TRBJ2-4
CSVETGGIQYF
TGCAGCGTTGAAACGGGTGGCATTCAGTACTTC
>TRBV6-5|NA|NA|TRBJ1-2
CASSYGLSGYGYTF
TGTGCCAGCAGTTACGGGTTGAGTGGCTATGGCTACACCTTC
>TRBV20-1|many|TRBD2|TRBJ2-7
CSALLAGPYEQYF
TGCAGTGCTCTACTAGCGGGGCCCTACGAGCAGTACTTC
>TRBV5-1|many|NA|TRBJ2-7
CASSLATDEQYF
TGCGCCAGCAGCTTGGCGACCGACGAGCAGTACTTC
>TRBV30|many|NA|TRBJ2-7
CAWSQRLGRVSYEQYF
TGTGCCTGGAGTCAAAGGCTAGGACGGGTGAGCTACGAGCAGTACTTC
>TRBV5-1|many|TRBD1|TRBJ2-7
CASSPDEGQGYEQYF
TGCGCCAGCAGCCCCGATGAAGGACAGGGCTACGAGCAGTACTTC
>TRBV13|many|TRBD2|TRBJ2-1
CASSKRSGGRGHEQFF
TGTGCCAGCAGCAAGCGTAGCGGGGGCAGGGGCCATGAGCAGTTCTTC
>TRBV5-5|many|NA|TRBJ2-3
CASSPGGPRGDTQYF
TGTGCCAGCAGCCCTGGGGGACCCCGGGGAGATACGCAGTATTTT
>TRBV7-8|many|NA|TRBJ2-2
CASSLLDRSNTGELFF
TGTGCCAGCAGCCTCTTAGACAGGTCGAACACCGGGGAGCTGTTTTTT
>TRBV29-1|many|NA|TRBJ1-2
CSVEASNYGYTF
TGCAGCGTTGAAGCGAGCAACTATGGCTACACCTTC